In this sample, the clone carrying this T cell receptor (beta chain) turned up many times. From the 5' RACE reads, TCRdb called clonotypes with MiXCR, one entry per CDR3 protein. Of about 74,000 distinct CDR3 sequences listed, approximately 5.2% are singletons. This specimen belongs to a study of neurological immune-mediated disorders. Study overall: About 90% of the 34 multiple sclerosis patients had relapsing-remitting disease; 3 had secondary progressive.

The CDR3 consists of 13 residues. V was shortened by 0 bases and J by 1 base, with 4 bases between the two germline ends. CDR1 and CDR2 (germline): SGDLS, YYNGEE. V usage is TRBV9 and J usage is TRBJ2-5, with D hard to call. The receptor was derived from a man younger than 35 with multiple sclerosis. The specimen was PBMCs. This CDR3 reads CASSVAPQETQYF. CDR3 nucleotides: TGTGCCAGCAGCGTAGCCCCCCAAGAGACCCAGTACTTC.